The rows below give T cell receptor beta chains drawn from one sample of a study of T cell repertoires in cytomegalovirus infection. Each CDR3 protein gets one entry after TCRdb re-called the reads with MiXCR. The sample records fewer than 250,000 distinct CDR3 sequences, approximately 24% being singletons. The sample taken for sequencing was CD8+ T cells from PBMCs. The origin of the receptors is a human donor in good health (CMV status not recorded). Some clones in this sample may be carry-over from other donors' samples. Each CDR3 is given with its conserved first and last residue. The order of the fields is J gene, clone size, V gene, D gene, CDR3 DNA, CDR3 protein. A D gene is named only where the DNA matches it firmly. Size tells how often a clone was seen (once, few, many) or the class of an expanded clone, and some rows leave it out.

TRBJ2-3	many	TRBV7-2	-	TGTGCCAGCAGCCCGACAGGAGCCACAGATACGCAGTATTTT	CASSPTGATDTQYF
TRBJ1-2	many	TRBV19	-	TGTGCCAGTAGTACCGATACAGGGAACTATGGCTACACCTTC	CASSTDTGNYGYTF
TRBJ1-4	-	TRBV27	TRBD1	TGTGCCAGCAGTTTATCTTGGACAGGGGGCATAGCAACTAATGAAAAACTGTTTTTT	CASSLSWTGGIATNEKLFF
TRBJ2-7	-	TRBV27	-	TGTGCCAGCAGTTTTGGGCAGGACTACGAGCAGTACTTC	CASSFGQDYEQYF
TRBJ1-2	-	TRBV28	TRBD1	TGTGCCAGCAGTTCGGACAGGGAAAATGGCTACACCTTC	CASSSDRENGYTF
TRBJ1-2	many	TRBV7-2	-	TGTGCCAGCAGCTTATCTCCAGGGACCAACTATGGCTACACCTTC	CASSLSPGTNYGYTF
TRBJ2-1	-	TRBV4-1	TRBD1	TGCGCCAGCAGCCTACAGGGGGCGAGAAATGAGCAGTTCTTC	CASSLQGARNEQFF
TRBJ2-7	many	TRBV5-4	TRBD1	TGTGCCAGCAGCCTATGGGACAGGGGGATAGACGAGCAGTACTTC	CASSLWDRGIDEQYF
TRBJ2-5	-	TRBV11-2	TRBD1	TGTGCCAGCAGCCCAGGACAGGGGTTAGGGGAGACCCAGTACTTC	CASSPGQGLGETQYF
TRBJ2-2	-	TRBV4-1	TRBD1	TGCGCCAGCACCTCTTACGGAGCCAGGACAGGGGTCGGGGAGCTGTTTTTT	CASTSYGARTGVGELFF
TRBJ1-6	-	TRBV28	TRBD1	TGTGCCAGCAGTCCTTACCCCGGACAGGGAGGAGGTTCACCCCTCCACTTT	CASSPYPGQGGGSPLHF
TRBJ2-7	few	TRBV4-2	TRBD2	TGTGCCAGCAGCCAAGAACTAGCGGGGGCCTACGAGCAGTACTTC	CASSQELAGAYEQYF
TRBJ2-7	few	TRBV28	-	TGTGCCAGCAGTCCCTTTGCGGGACAGACGTCCTACGAGCAGTACTTC	CASSPFAGQTSYEQYF
TRBJ2-5	many	TRBV7-9	TRBD2	TGTGCCAGCAGCCCCTGGACTAGCGACCAAGAGACCCAGTACTTC	CASSPWTSDQETQYF
TRBJ1-5	-	TRBV10-3	-	TGTGCCATCAGTGAGACGGCAGAGATTAGCAATCAGCCCCAGCATTTT	CAISETAEISNQPQHF
TRBJ2-2	few	TRBV12-3/TRBV12-4	TRBD2	TGTGCCAGCAGTTTTTATTTTGCGGGGGGGCCTCACGGGGAGCTGTTTTTT	CASSFYFAGGPHGELFF
TRBJ2-3	many	TRBV19	-	TGTGCCAGTAGTAACCCGGGAGCGCAGTATTTT	CASSNPGAQYF
TRBJ2-7	-	TRBV28	TRBD1	TGTGCCAGCAGTTGGACAGGGTCCTACGAGCAGTACTTC	CASSWTGSYEQYF
TRBJ1-6	many	TRBV9	TRBD1	TGTGCCAGCAGCCCTCCGGACAGGGGGGTTGGGTCACCCCTCCACTTT	CASSPPDRGVGSPLHF
TRBJ2-4	-	TRBV20-1	-	TGCAGTGCTAGAGAAGGGAGGATGCTAGCCAAAAACATTCAGTACTTC	CSAREGRMLAKNIQYF
TRBJ1-1	few	TRBV2	-	TGTGCCAGCAGTGACCCCCCCAGGGGCGACACTGAAGCTTTCTTT	CASSDPPRGDTEAFF
TRBJ2-6	few	TRBV29-1	-	TGCAGCGTTGAAGATGAAGGTTTTGGGGCCAACGTCCTGACTTTC	CSVEDEGFGANVLTF
TRBJ1-5	many	TRBV7-9	-	TGTGCCAGCAGCTTAGAGGGCCGACCCCAGCATTTT	CASSLEGRPQHF
TRBJ1-4	few	TRBV28	-	TGTGCCAGCATCAGTCGTTACCTCGGGAATGAAAAACTGTTTTTT	CASISRYLGNEKLFF